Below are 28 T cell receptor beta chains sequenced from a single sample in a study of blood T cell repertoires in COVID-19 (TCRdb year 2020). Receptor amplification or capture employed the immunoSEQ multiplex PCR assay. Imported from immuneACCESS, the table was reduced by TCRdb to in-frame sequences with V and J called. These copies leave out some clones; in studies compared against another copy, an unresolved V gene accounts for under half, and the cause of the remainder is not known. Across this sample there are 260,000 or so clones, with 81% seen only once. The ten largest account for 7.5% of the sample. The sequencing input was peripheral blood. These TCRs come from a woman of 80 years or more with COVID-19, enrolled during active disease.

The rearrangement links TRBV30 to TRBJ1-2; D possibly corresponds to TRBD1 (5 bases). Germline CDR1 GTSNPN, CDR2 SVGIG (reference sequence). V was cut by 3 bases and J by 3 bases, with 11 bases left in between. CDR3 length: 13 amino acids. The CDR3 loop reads CAWSPSGDYGYTF. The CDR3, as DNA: TGTGCCTGGAGCCCTTCGGGGGACTATGGCTACACCTTC.

The CDR3, as DNA: TGTGCCAGCAGCCCTGCGGACAGGGCTAACTATGGCTACACCTTC. Translation: CASSPADRANYGYTF. This chain joins TRBV16 and TRBJ1-2; TRBD1 matches 8 bases. The CDR3 is 15 amino acids. After removal of 4 bases from V and 0 bases from J, the junction contained 4 bases not matched to a gene. Germline CDR1 KGHSY, CDR2 FQNENV. Looking up the rest from reference TRBV16 and TRBJ1-2 gives the full variable domain: GEEVAQTPKHLVRGEGQKAKLYCAPIKGHSYVFWYQQVLKNEFKFLISFQNENVFDETGMPKERFSAKCLPNSPCSLEIQATKLEDSAVYFCASSPADRANYGYTFGSGTRLTVV.

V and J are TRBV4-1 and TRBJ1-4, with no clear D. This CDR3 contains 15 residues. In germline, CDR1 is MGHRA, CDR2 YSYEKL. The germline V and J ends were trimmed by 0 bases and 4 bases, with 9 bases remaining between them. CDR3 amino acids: CASSQDPVNNEKLFF. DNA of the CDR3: TGCGCCAGCAGCCAAGATCCGGTGAATAATGAAAAACTGTTTTTT.

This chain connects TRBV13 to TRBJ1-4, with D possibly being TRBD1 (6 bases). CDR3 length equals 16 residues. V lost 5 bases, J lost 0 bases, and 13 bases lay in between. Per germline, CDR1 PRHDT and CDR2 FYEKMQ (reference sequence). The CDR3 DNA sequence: TGTGCCAGCAGCGGAAGGACAGCCGCAACTAATGAAAAACTGTTTTTT. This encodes CASSGRTAATNEKLFF.

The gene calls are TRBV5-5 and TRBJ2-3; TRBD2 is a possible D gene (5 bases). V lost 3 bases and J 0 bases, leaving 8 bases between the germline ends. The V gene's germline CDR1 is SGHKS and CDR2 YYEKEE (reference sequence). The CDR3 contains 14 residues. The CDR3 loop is CASSSSSSTDTQYF. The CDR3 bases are TGTGCCAGCAGCTCTAGCTCCAGCACAGATACGCAGTATTTT.

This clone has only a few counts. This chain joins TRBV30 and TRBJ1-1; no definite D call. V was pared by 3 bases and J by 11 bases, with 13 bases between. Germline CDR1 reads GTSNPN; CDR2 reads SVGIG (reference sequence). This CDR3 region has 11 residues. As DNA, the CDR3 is TGTGCCTGGAGCCCTACCCGGGAGGCTTTCTTT. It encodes CAWSPTREAFF.

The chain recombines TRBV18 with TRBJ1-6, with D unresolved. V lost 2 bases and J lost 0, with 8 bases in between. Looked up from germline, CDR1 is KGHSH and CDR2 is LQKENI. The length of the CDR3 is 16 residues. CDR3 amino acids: CASSPGQSSYNSPLHF. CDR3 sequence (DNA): TGTGCCAGCTCACCAGGGCAGAGCTCCTATAATTCACCCCTCCACTTT.

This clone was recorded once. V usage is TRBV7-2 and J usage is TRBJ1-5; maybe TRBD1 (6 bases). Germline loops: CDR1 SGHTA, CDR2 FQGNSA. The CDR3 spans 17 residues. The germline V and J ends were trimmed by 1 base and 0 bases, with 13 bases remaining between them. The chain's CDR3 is CASSLGRTAYSNQPQHF. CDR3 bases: TGTGCCAGCAGCTTAGGGCGGACAGCTTATAGCAATCAGCCCCAGCATTTT.

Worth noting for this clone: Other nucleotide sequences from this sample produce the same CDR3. CDR3 coding DNA: TGCGCCAGCAGCTCGTTGACAGGGAACACTGAAGCTTTCTTT. Encoded protein: CASSSLTGNTEAFF. The genes are TRBV5-1 and TRBJ1-1; possibly TRBD1 for D (6 bases). Trimming removed 3 bases at V and 1 base at J, with 10 bases between. The CDR3 loop spans 14 amino acids. Germline V lookup: CDR1 SGHRS, CDR2 YFSETQ.

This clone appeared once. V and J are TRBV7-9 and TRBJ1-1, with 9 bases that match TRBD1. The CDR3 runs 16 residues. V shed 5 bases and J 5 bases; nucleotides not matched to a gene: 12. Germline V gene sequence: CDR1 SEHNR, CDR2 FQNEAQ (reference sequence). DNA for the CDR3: TGTGCCAGCAGCCCCGGGACAGGGCTTGGGGAAACTGAAGCTTTCTTT. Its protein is CASSPGTGLGETEAFF.

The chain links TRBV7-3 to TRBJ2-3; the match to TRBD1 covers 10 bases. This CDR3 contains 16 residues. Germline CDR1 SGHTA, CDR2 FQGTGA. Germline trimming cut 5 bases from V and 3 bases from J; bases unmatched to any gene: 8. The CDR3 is CASSPTRDRGTDTQYF. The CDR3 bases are TGTGCCAGCAGCCCTACCCGGGACAGGGGAACAGATACGCAGTATTTT. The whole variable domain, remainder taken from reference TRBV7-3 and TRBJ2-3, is GAGVSQTPSNKVTEKGKYVELRCDPISGHTALYWYRQSLGQGPEFLIYFQGTGAADDSGLPNDRFFAVRPEGSVSTLKIQRTERGDSAVYLCASSPTRDRGTDTQYFGPGTRLTVL.

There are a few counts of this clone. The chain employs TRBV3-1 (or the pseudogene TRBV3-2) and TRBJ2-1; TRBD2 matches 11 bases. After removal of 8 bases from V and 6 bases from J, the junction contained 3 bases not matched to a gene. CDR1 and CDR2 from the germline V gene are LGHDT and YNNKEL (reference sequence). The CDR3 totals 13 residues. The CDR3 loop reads CASHSGRANEQFF. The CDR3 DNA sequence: TGTGCCAGCCATAGCGGGAGGGCCAATGAGCAGTTCTTC.

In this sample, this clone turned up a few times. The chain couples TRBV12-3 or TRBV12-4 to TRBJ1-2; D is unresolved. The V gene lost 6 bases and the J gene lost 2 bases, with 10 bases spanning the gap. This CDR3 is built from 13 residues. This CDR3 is CASRSTVNYGYTF. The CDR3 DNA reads TGTGCCAGCAGATCTACAGTGAACTATGGCTACACCTTC.

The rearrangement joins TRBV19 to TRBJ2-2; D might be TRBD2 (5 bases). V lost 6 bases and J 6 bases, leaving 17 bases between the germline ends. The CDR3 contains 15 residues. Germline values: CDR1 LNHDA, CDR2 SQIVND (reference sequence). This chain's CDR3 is CASSRTYLTPGELFF. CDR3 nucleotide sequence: TGTGCCAGTAGCCGGACTTACCTTACCCCCGGGGAGCTGTTTTTT.

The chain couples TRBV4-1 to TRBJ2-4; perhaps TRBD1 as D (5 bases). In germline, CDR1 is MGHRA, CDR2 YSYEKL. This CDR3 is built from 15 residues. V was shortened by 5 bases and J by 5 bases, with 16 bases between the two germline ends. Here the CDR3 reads CASSGAYAVQNIQYF. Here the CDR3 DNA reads TGCGCCAGCAGCGGGGCCTACGCAGTACAAAACATTCAGTACTTC.

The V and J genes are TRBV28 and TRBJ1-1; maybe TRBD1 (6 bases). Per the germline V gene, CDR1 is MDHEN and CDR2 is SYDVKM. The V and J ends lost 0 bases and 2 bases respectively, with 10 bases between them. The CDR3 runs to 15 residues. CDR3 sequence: CASSLWGGANTEAFF. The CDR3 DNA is TGTGCCAGCAGTTTATGGGGGGGGGCAAACACTGAAGCTTTCTTT.

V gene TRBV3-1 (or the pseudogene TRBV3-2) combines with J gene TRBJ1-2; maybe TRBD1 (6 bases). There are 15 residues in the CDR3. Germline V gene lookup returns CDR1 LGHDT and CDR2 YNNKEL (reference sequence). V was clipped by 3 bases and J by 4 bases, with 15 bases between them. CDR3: CASSQGGGGSYGYTF. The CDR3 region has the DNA TGTGCCAGCAGCCAGGGGGGAGGGGGGAGCTATGGCTACACCTTC.

CDR3 sequence: CASGLGDRATYEQYF. The CDR3, as DNA: TGTGCTAGTGGTTTGGGTGACAGGGCTACCTACGAGCAGTACTTC. The gene calls are TRBV12-5 and TRBJ2-7; 7 nucleotides agree with TRBD1. The CDR3 loop spans 15 amino acids. V shed 1 base and J 2 bases; nucleotides not matched to a gene: 5. CDR1 LGHNT and CDR2 FRNRAP come from the germline V gene.

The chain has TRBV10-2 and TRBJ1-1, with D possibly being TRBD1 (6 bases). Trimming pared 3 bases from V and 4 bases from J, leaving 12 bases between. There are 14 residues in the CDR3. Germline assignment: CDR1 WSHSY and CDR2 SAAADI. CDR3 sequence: CASSEGTLSTEAFF. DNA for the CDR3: TGCGCCAGCAGTGAAGGGACATTGAGCACTGAAGCTTTCTTT.

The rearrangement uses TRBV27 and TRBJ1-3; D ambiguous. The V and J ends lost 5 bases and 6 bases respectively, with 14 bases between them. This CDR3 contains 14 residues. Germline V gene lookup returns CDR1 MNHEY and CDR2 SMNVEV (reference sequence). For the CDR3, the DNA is TGTGCCAGCAGTCCCACGAGGGTTAAAAACACCATATATTTT. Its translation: CASSPTRVKNTIYF.

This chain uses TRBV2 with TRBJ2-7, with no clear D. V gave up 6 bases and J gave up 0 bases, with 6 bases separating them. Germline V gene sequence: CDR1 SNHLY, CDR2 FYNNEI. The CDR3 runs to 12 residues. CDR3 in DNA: TGTGCCAGCAGCTTGAGCTCCTACGAGCAGTACTTC. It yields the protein CASSLSSYEQYF.

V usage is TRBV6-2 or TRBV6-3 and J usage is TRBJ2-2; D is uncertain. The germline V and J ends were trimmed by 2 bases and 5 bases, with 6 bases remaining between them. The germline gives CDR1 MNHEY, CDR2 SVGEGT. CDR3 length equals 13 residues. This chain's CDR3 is CASSYVQTGELFF. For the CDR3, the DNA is TGTGCCAGCAGTTACGTCCAGACCGGGGAGCTGTTTTTT.

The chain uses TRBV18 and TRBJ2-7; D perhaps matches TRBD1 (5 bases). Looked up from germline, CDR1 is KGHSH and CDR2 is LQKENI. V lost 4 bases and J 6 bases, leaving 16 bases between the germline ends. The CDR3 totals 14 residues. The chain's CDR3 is CASSQDLQVLEQYF. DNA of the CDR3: TGTGCCAGCTCACAAGATTTACAGGTTCTCGAGCAGTACTTC.

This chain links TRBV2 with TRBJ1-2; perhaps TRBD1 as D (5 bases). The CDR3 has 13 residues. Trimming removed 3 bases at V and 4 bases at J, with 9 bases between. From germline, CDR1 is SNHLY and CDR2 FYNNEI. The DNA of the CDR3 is TGTGCCAGCAGTGATGGGGGGGTCTATGGCTACACCTTC. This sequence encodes CASSDGGVYGYTF.

In nucleotides, the CDR3 is TGTGCCAGCAGCTCACCAGGGTCTGGGGCCAACGTCCTGACTTTC. The encoded protein is CASSSPGSGANVLTF. The chain couples TRBV6-5 to TRBJ2-6; possibly TRBD1 for D (5 bases). Germline CDR1 and CDR2: MNHEY and SVGAGI. The CDR3 is 15 amino acids. V was trimmed by 6 bases and J by 1 base, leaving 10 bases between them.

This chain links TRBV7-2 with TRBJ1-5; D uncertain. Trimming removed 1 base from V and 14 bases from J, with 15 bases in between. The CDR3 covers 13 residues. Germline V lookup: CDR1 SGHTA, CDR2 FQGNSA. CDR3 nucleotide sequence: TGTGCCAGCAGCTTAGGAACGGGTCTGCCGGAGCATTTT. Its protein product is CASSLGTGLPEHF.

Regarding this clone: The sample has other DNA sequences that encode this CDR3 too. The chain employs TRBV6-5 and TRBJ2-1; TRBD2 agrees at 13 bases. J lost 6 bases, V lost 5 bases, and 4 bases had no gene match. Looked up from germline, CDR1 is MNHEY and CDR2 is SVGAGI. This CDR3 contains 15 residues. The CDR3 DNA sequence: TGTGCCAGCAGTCGGGGGACTAGCGGGACCAATGAGCAGTTCTTC. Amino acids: CASSRGTSGTNEQFF.

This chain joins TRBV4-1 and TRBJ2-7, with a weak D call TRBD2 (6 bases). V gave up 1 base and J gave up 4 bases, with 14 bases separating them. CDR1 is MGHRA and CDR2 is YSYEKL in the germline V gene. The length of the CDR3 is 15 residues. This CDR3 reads CASSQGEVGGYEQYF. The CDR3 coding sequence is TGCGCCAGCAGCCAAGGCGAGGTGGGGGGTTACGAGCAGTACTTC.